The 7 T cell receptor beta chains below come from one sample, sequenced in a study of ipilimumab plus nivolumab after autologous stem cell transplantation. Clones were sequenced by immunoSEQ multiplex PCR, and TCRdb holds only the in-frame ones, with some missing. The table shows about 16,000 clones, with 70% to 90% occurring only once. Sequenced material: PBMCs, taken in a trial of ipilimumab plus nivolumab as post-transplant consolidation. The receptors shown here come from a male donor with diffuse large B-cell lymphoma.

The CDR3 here is CASSSLNRDDTQYF. Written as DNA, the CDR3 is TGCGCCAGCAGCTCCCTGAACCGGGACGATACGCAGTATTTT. The rearrangement links TRBV5-1 to TRBJ2-3, with D perhaps assigned TRBD1 or TRBD2 (5 bases each). The ends were cut back, 3 bases at V and 6 bases at J, with 14 bases in the middle. The CDR3 contains 14 residues. CDR1 is SGHRS and CDR2 is YFSETQ in the germline V gene.

The chain couples TRBV11-2 to TRBJ2-7; 9 nucleotides match TRBD2. The germline gives CDR1 SGHAT, CDR2 FQNNGV. This CDR3 contains 15 residues. The trim removed 5 bases at V and 6 bases at J, leaving 11 bases unmatched. Here the CDR3 reads CASSPLAGGRGEQYF. CDR3 coding DNA: TGTGCCAGCAGCCCACTGGCGGGGGGGCGTGGCGAGCAGTACTTC.

In its sample, this clone was seen a few times. This chain connects TRBV19 to TRBJ1-1; D remains ambiguous. V gave up 1 base and J gave up 8 bases, with 11 bases separating them. Germline V gene sequence: CDR1 LNHDA, CDR2 SQIVND (reference sequence). CDR3 length: 13 amino acids. The CDR3, as DNA: TGTGCCAGTAGTATAGGCTGGGGTTTCGAAGCTTTCTTT. This codes for CASSIGWGFEAFF.

CDR3 residues: CASSRGGVGEKLFF. CDR3 in DNA: TGTGCCAGCAGTCGAGGAGGGGTAGGAGAAAAACTGTTTTTT. The V gene is TRBV7-9, the J gene TRBJ1-4; D might be TRBD1 (5 bases). Germline V gene sequence: CDR1 SEHNR, CDR2 FQNEAQ (reference sequence). The CDR3 loop spans 14 amino acids. V lost 6 bases and J lost 8, with 16 bases in between.

This clone occurred a few times. The rearrangement joins TRBV5-6 to TRBJ1-5; 7 bases agree with TRBD1. Germline V gene sequence: CDR1 SGHDT, CDR2 YYEEEE. The J segment lost 6 bases and the V segment lost 3 bases, leaving 12 bases of the junction unmatched. The CDR3 length is 16 residues. CDR3 nucleotide sequence: TGTGCCAGCAGCTCCTGGACAGGACCTTCGGGTCAGCCCCAGCATTTT. As protein: CASSSWTGPSGQPQHF. The whole variable domain, remainder taken from reference TRBV5-6 and TRBJ1-5, is DAGVTQSPTHLIKTRGQQVTLRCSPKSGHDTVSWYQQALGQGPQFIFQYYEEEERQRGNFPDRFSGHQFPNYSSELNVNALLLGDSALYLCASSSWTGPSGQPQHFGDGTRLSIL.

V is TRBV9 and J is TRBJ2-3; 8 bases match TRBD2. The germline CDR1 and CDR2 sequences are SGDLS and YYNGEE. This CDR3 is 15 amino acids long. Trimming at V came to 7 bases and at J to 2 bases, leaving 9 bases not matched to a gene. For the CDR3, the DNA is TGTGCCAGCGGGTTCGGCGGGGGGTACACAGATACGCAGTATTTT. The encoded protein is CASGFGGGYTDTQYF.

This sequence joins TRBV28 and TRBJ1-2; D is ambiguous. This CDR3 spans 14 amino acids. V shed 6 bases and J shed 8 bases, with 19 bases lying between them. Germline V gene lookup returns CDR1 MDHEN and CDR2 SYDVKM. Here the CDR3 DNA reads TGTGCCAGCAGCCGAGGAAGCCCGCTTGCCGGCTACACCTTC. Translated: CASSRGSPLAGYTF.